This T cell receptor beta chain was found in a study of CD8 T cells in Susac syndrome. This clonotype was counted a single time. Random-hexamer reverse transcription was applied to roughly 0.5 to 1 ug RNA. Across 54 Vbeta and 13 Jbeta, immunoSEQ multiplex PCR amplified TCR beta CDR3. One entry per CDR3 protein results from TCRdb running MiXCR on the immunoSEQ multiplex PCR reads. The data show 100,000 to 150,000 distinct CDR3 sequences, approximately 79% seen once. Patients with stable or active relapsing-remitting disease, all of them treatment-naive, made up the multiple sclerosis controls. Specimen: CD8+ T cells from PBMCs. This TCR was sampled from a human donor with multiple sclerosis.

CDR3 sequence (DNA): TGTGCCAGCAGTTTATCAATGGGCTCTGAAGCTTTCTTT. Its protein product is CASSLSMGSEAFF. This chain uses TRBV28 with TRBJ1-1, with no clear D. Trimming shortened V by 1 base and J by 6 bases, and 9 bases separated the two germline ends. The CDR3 extends over 13 amino acids. CDR1 is MDHEN, CDR2 SYDVKM, per germline.